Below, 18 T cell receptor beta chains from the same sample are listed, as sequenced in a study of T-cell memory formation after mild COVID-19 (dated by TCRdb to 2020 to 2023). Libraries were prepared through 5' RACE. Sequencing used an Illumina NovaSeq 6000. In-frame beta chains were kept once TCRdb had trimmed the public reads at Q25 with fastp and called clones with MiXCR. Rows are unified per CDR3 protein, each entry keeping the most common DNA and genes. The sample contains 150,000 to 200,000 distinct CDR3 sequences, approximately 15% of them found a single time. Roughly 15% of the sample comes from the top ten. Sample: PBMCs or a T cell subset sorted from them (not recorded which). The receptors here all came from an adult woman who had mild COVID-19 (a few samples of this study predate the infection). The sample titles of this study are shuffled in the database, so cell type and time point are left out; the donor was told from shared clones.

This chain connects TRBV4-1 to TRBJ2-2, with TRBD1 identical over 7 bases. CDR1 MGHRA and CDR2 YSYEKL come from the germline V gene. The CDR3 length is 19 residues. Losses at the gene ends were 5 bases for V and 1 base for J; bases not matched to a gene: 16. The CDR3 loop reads CASSWTPRGGRGNTGELFF. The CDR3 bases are TGCGCCAGCAGCTGGACTCCTCGAGGGGGCAGGGGGAACACCGGGGAGCTGTTTTTT.

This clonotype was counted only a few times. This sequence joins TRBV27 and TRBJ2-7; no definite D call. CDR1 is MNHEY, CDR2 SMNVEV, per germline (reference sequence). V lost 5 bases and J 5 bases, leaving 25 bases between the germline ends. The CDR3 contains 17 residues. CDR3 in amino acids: CASSATLHQVPEDEQYF. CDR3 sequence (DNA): TGTGCCAGCAGTGCCACGCTCCATCAGGTCCCCGAGGACGAGCAGTACTTC.

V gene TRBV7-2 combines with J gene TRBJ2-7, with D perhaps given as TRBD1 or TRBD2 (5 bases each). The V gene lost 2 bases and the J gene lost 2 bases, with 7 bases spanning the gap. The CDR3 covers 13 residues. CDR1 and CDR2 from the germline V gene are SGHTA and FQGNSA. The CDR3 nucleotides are TGTGCCAGCAGCTTACAGGGACCCTACGAGCAGTACTTC. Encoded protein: CASSLQGPYEQYF.

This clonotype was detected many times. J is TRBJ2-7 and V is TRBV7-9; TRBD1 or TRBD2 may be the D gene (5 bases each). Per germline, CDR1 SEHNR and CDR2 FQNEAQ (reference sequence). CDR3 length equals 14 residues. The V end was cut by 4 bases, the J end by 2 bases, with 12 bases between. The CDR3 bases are TGTGCCAGCAGCTCCCCCCTGGGACCCTACGAGCAGTACTTC. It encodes CASSSPLGPYEQYF. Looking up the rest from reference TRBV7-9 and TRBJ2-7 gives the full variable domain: DTGVSQNPRHKITKRGQNVTFRCDPISEHNRLYWYRQTLGQGPEFLTYFQNEAQLEKSRLLSDRFSAERPKGSFSTLEIQRTEQGDSAMYLCASSSPLGPYEQYFGPGTRLTVT.

This chain's CDR3 is CASSFDSPETQYF. DNA for the CDR3: TGCGCCAGCAGCTTCGACAGTCCAGAGACCCAGTACTTC. The gene calls are TRBV5-1 and TRBJ2-5, with D possibly matching TRBD1 (5 bases). The CDR3 totals 13 residues. Deletions cut 2 bases from V and 4 bases from J, with 9 bases between. Germline CDR1 reads SGHRS; CDR2 reads YFSETQ.

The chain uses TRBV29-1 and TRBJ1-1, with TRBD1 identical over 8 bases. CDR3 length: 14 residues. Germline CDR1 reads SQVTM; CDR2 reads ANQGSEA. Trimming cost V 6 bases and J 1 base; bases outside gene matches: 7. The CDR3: CSVDGGQGNTEAFF. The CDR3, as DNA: TGCAGCGTCGATGGTGGACAGGGGAACACTGAAGCTTTCTTT.

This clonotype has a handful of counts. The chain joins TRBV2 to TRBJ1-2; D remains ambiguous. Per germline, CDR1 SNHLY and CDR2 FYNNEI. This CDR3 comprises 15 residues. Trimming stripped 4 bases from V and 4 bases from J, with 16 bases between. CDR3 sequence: CASSVRVGYGYGYTF. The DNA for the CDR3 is TGTGCCAGCAGTGTGAGGGTGGGGTATGGCTATGGCTACACCTTC. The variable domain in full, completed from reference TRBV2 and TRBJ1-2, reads EPEVTQTPSHQVTQMGQEVILRCVPISNHLYFYWYRQILGQKVEFLVSFYNNEISEKSEIFDDQFSVERPDGSNFTLKIRSTKLEDSAMYFCASSVRVGYGYGYTFGSGTRLTVV.

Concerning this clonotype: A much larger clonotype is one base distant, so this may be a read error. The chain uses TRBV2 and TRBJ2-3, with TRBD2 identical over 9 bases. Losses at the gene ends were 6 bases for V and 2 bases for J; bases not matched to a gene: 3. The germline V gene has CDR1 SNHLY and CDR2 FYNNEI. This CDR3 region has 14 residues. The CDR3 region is CASSPSGVTDTQYF. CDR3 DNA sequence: TGTGCCAGCAGCCCTAGCGGGGTCACAGATACGCAGTATTTT. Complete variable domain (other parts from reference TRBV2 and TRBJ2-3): EPEVTQTPSHQVTQMGQEVILRCVPISNHLYFYWYRQILGQKVEFLVSFYNNEISEKSEIFDDQFSVERPDGSNFTLKIRSTKLEDSAMYFCASSPSGVTDTQYFGPGTRLTVL.

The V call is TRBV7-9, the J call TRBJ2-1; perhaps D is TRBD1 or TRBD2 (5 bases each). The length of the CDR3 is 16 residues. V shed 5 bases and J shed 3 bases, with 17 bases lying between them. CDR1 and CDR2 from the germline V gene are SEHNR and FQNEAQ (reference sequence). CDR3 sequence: CASSPAGGPHYNEQFF. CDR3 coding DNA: TGTGCCAGCAGCCCAGCTGGGGGACCCCACTACAATGAGCAGTTCTTC.

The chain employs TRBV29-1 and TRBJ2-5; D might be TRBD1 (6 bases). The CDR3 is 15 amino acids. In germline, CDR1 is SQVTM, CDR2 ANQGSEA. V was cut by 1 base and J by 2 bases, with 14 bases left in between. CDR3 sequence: CSVEGGPTSQETQYF. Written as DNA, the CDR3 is TGCAGCGTTGAAGGGGGGCCGACATCACAAGAGACCCAGTACTTC.

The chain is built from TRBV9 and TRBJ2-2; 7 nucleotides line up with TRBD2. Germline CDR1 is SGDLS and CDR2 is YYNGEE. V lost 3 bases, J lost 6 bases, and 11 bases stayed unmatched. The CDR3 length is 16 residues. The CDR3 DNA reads TGTGCCAGCAGCGGACCCTCGGAGCGGGGCCCCGGGGAGCTGTTTTTT. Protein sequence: CASSGPSERGPGELFF.

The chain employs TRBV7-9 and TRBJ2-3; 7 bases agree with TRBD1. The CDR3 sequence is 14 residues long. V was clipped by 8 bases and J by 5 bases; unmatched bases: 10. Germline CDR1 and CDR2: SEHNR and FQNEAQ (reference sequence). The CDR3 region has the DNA TGTGCCAGCCGTTCGACAGGGCCCCTAGATACGCAGTATTTT. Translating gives CASRSTGPLDTQYF.

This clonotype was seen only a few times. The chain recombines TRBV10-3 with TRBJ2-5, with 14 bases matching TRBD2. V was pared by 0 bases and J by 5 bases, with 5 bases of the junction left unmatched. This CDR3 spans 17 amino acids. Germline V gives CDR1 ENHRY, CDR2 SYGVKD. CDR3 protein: CAISESTSGGAWETQYF. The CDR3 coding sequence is TGTGCCATCAGTGAGTCGACTAGCGGGGGGGCTTGGGAGACCCAGTACTTC.

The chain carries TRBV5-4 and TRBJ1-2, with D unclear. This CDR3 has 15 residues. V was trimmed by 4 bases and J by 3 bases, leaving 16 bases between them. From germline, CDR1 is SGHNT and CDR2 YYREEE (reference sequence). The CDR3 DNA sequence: TGTGCCAGCAGCCAGACGCCTCTGATCCACTATGGCTACACCTTC. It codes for CASSQTPLIHYGYTF. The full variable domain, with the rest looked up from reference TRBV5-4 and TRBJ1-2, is ETGVTQSPTHLIKTRGQQVTLRCSSQSGHNTVSWYQQALGQGPQFIFQYYREEENGRGNFPPRFSGLQFPNYSSELNVNALELDDSALYLCASSQTPLIHYGYTFGSGTRLTVV.

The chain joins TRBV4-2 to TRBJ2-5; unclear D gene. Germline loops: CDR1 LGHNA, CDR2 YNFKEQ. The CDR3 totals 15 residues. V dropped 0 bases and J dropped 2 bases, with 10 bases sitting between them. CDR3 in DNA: TGTGCCAGCAGCCAAGATGTGGCAGGACAAGAGACCCAGTACTTC. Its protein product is CASSQDVAGQETQYF.

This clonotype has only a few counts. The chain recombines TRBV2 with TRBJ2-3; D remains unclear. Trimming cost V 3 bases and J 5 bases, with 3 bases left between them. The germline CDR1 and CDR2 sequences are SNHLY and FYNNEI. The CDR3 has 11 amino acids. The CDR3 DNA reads TGTGCCAGCAGTGATAGAGATACGCAGTATTTT. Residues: CASSDRDTQYF. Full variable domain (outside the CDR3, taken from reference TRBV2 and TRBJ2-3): EPEVTQTPSHQVTQMGQEVILRCVPISNHLYFYWYRQILGQKVEFLVSFYNNEISEKSEIFDDQFSVERPDGSNFTLKIRSTKLEDSAMYFCASSDRDTQYFGPGTRLTVL.

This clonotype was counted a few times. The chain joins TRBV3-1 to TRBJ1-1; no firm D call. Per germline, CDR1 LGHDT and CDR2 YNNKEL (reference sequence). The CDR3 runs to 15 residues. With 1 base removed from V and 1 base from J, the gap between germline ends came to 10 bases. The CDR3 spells CASSQGGRANTEAFF. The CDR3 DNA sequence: TGTGCCAGCAGCCAAGGCGGGCGAGCGAACACTGAAGCTTTCTTT.

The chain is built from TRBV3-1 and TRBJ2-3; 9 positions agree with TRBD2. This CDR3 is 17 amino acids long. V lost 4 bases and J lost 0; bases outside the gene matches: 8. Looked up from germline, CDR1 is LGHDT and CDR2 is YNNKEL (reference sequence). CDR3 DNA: TGTGCCAGCAGCCGGTTTAGCGGGGGATCTAGCACAGATACGCAGTATTTT. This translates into CASSRFSGGSSTDTQYF.